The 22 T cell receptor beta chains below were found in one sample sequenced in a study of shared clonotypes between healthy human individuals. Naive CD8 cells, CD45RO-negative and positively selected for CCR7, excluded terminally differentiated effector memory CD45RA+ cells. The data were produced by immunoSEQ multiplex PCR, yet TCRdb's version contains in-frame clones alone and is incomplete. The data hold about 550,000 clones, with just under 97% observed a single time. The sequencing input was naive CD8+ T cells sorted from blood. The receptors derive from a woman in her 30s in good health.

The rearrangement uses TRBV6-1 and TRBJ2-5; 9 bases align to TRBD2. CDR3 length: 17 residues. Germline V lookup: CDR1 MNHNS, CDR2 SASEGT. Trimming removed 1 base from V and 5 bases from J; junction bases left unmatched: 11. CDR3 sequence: CASSEDRGLAGSETQYF. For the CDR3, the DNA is TGTGCCAGCAGTGAAGACCGCGGTCTAGCGGGAAGCGAGACCCAGTACTTC.

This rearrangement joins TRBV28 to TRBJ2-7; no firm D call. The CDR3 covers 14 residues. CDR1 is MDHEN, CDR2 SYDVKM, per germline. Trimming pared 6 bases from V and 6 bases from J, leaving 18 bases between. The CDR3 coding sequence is TGTGCCAGCAGCATTAGTAGGGTGGGGTTCGAGCAGTACTTC. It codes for CASSISRVGFEQYF.

The DNA for the CDR3 is TGTGCCAGCAGCGTAGACCCTGACACAGATACGCAGTATTTT. It is translated as CASSVDPDTDTQYF. The chain is built from TRBV9 and TRBJ2-3; D unclear. The CDR3 has 14 residues. The germline V gene encodes CDR1 SGDLS and CDR2 YYNGEE. Trimming shortened V by 0 bases and J by 2 bases, and 7 bases separated the two germline ends.

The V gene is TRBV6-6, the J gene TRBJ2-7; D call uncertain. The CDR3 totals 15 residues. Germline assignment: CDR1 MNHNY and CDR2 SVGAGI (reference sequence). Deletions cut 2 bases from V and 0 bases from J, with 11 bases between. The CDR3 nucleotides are TGTGCCAGCAGTTACGAAGGGTACCTCTCCTACGAGCAGTACTTC. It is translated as CASSYEGYLSYEQYF.

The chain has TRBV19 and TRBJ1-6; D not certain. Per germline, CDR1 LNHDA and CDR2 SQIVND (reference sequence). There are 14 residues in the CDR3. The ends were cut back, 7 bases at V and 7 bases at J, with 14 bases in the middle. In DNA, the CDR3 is TGTGCCAGTACCATCCAGGACGGCAATTCACCCCTCCACTTT. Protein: CASTIQDGNSPLHF.

The CDR3 DNA sequence: TGCAGCGTTGACGGACTAGCGGGAGAATCCCCCGAGCAGTACTTC. It specifies CSVDGLAGESPEQYF. The V call is TRBV29-1, the J call TRBJ2-7; 13 positions match TRBD2. Germline V gene data show CDR1 as SQVTM and CDR2 as ANQGSEA. Trimming cost V 3 bases and J 6 bases; bases outside gene matches: 8. This CDR3 is built from 15 residues.

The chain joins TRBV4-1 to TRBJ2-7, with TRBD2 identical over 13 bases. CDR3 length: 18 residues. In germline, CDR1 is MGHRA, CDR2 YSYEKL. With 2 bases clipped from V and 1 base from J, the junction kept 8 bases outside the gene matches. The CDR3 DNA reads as TGCGCCAGCAGCCAAACCGAAGGACTAGCGGGAGTGTCCTACGAGCAGTACTTC. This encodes CASSQTEGLAGVSYEQYF.

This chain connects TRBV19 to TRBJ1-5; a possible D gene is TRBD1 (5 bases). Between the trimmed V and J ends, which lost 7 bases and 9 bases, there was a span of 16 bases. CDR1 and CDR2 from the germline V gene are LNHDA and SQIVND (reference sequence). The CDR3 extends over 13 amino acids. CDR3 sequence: CASTGAGARPQHF. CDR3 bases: TGTGCCAGTACTGGGGCAGGTGCTCGGCCCCAGCATTTT.

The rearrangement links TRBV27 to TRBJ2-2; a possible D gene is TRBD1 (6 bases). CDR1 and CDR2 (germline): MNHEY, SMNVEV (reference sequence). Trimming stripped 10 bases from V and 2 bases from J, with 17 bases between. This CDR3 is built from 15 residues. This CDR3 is CATQSGQRNTGELFF. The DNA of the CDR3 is TGTGCCACCCAGAGTGGACAGCGCAACACCGGGGAGCTGTTTTTT.

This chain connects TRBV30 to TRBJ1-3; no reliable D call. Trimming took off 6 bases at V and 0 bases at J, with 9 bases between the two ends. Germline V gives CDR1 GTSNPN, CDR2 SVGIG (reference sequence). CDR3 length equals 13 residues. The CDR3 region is CACTAYSGNTIYF. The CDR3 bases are TGTGCCTGCACGGCTTACTCTGGAAACACCATATATTTT.

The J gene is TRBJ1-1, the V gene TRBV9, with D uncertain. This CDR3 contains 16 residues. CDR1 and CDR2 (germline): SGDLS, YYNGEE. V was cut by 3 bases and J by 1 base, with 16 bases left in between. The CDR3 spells CASSAPDGRGNTEAFF. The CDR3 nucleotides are TGTGCCAGCAGCGCCCCAGATGGACGGGGGAACACTGAAGCTTTCTTT.

This chain's CDR3 is CASSLTRVETQYF. CDR3 nucleotide sequence: TGCGCCAGCAGCTTGACTAGAGTTGAGACCCAGTACTTC. This chain connects TRBV5-1 to TRBJ2-5; TRBD2 might be the D (5 bases). The germline V gene encodes CDR1 SGHRS and CDR2 YFSETQ. Trimming left V 1 base short and J 5 bases short, with 9 bases between. The CDR3 has 13 amino acids. Full variable domain (remainder filled in from reference TRBV5-1 and TRBJ2-5): KAGVTQTPRYLIKTRGQQVTLSCSPISGHRSVSWYQQTPGQGLQFLFEYFSETQRNKGNFPGRFSGRQFSNSRSEMNVSTLELGDSALYLCASSLTRVETQYFGPGTRLLVL.

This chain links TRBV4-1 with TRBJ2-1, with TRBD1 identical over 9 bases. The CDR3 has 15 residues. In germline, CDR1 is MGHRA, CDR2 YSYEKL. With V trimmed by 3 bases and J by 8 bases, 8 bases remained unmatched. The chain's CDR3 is CASSQATGGRYEQFF. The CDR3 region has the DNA TGCGCCAGCAGCCAGGCTACAGGGGGCCGGTATGAGCAGTTCTTC.

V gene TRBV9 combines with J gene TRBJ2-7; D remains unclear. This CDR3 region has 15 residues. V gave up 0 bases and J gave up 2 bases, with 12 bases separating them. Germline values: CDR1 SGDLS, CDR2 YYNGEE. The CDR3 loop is CASSVEGSGPYEQYF. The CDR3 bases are TGTGCCAGCAGCGTAGAGGGATCAGGCCCCTACGAGCAGTACTTC.

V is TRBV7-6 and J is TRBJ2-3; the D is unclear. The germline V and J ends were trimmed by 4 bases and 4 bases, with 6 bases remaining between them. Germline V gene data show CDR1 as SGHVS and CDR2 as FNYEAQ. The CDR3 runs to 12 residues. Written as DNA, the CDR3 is TGTGCCAGCAGCTCGGTCGCAGATACGCAGTATTTT. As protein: CASSSVADTQYF.

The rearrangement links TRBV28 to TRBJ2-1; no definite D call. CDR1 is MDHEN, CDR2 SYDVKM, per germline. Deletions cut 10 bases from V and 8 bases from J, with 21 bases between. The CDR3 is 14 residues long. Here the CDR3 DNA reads TGTGCCACCAAGGCCCTAGATCCTTGGGATGAGCAGTTCTTC. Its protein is CATKALDPWDEQFF.

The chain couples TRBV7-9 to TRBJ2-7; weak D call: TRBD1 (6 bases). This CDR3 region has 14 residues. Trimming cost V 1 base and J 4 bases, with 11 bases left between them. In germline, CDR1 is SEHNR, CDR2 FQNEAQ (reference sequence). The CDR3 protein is CASSLERDIYEQYF. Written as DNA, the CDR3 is TGTGCCAGCAGCTTAGAAAGGGACATTTACGAGCAGTACTTC.

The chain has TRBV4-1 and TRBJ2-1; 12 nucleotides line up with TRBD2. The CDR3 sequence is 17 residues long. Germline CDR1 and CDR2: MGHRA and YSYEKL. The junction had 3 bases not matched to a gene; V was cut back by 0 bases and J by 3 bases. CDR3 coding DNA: TGCGCCAGCAGCCAAGAAGGGACTAGCGGGTTCTACAATGAGCAGTTCTTC. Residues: CASSQEGTSGFYNEQFF.

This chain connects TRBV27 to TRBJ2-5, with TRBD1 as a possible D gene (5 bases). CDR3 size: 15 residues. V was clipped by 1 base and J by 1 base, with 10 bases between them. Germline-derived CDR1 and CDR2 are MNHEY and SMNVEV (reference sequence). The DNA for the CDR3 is TGTGCCAGCAGTTTATTCGCAGGGTCCCAAGAGACCCAGTACTTC. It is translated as CASSLFAGSQETQYF.

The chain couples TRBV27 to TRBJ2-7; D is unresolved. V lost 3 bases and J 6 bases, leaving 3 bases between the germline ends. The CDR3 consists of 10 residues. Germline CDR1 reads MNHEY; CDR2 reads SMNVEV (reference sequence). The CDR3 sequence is CASSFIEQYF. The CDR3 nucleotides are TGTGCCAGCAGTTTCATCGAGCAGTACTTC.

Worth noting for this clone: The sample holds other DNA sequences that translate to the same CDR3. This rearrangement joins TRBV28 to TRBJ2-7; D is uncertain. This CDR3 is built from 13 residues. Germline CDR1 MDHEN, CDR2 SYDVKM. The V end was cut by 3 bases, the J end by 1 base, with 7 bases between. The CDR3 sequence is CASSLTGSYEQYF. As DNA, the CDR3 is TGTGCCAGCAGTTTGACCGGGTCCTACGAGCAGTACTTC.

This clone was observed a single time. The CDR3 bases are TGTGCCAGCAGTGACCCGGGAGACGGGACAGATACGCAGTATTTT. Its translation is CASSDPGDGTDTQYF. The J gene is TRBJ2-3, the V gene TRBV6-6; D possibly corresponds to TRBD2 (6 bases). The CDR3 runs to 15 residues. Trimming removed 5 bases at V and 3 bases at J, with 15 bases between. Germline CDR1 is MNHNY and CDR2 is SVGAGI (reference sequence).